This T cell receptor beta chain was obtained from a study of shared clonotypes between healthy human individuals. Study-wide findings and caveats: Large depth notwithstanding, sorted-subset sequencing proved incomplete by rarefaction. Several donors held roughly 5% of naive CD4 clonotypes in common.

The trim removed 3 bases at V and 6 bases at J, leaving 16 bases unmatched. The V gene's germline CDR1 is SGDLS and CDR2 YYNGEE. The CDR3 covers 18 residues. Assay used: immunoSEQ multiplex PCR; TCRdb lists only in-frame clones, some missing. The sample has about 2,200,000 clones, 90% to 95% seen once. A word on this clone: Its target is unknown.

In the naive CD8 group, cells lacked CD45RO and were positively selected for CCR7, so terminally differentiated effector memory CD45RA+ cells were left out. Each sample came from a Caucasian adult donor living in Nashville, Tennessee. This rearrangement joins TRBV9 to TRBJ2-1; the match to TRBD1 covers 9 bases. The clonotype originates from a man between 18 and 29 years old in good health. Some clones in this sample may be carry-over from other donors' samples. The specimen sequenced was naive CD8+ T cells from PBMCs. CDR3 nucleotide sequence: TGTGCCAGCAGCGCGACAGGGGGTGGGTTTTACGTAGGCAATGAGCAGTTCTTC. This gives the protein CASSATGGGFYVGNEQFF.